This record concerns one T cell receptor beta chain sequence. These data come from a study of blood T cell repertoires in COVID-19. Study background: The United States, Italy and Spain supplied acute and convalescent COVID-19 samples.

In the authors' workflow: Estimation of nucleated cell counts was performed using reference gene primer amplification. Clones were read by immunoSEQ multiplex PCR, and TCRdb kept only the in-frame ones, dropping some. V and J calls and clone size come straight from that table; D and trimming were deduced from the DNA. The sample holds 60,000 or so clones, approximately 89% seen once. This CDR3 contains 13 residues. With V trimmed by 7 bases and J by 1 base, 2 bases remained unmatched. Germline V gives CDR1 SEHNR, CDR2 FQNEAQ (reference sequence). The receptor comes from a man aged 55 to 69 with active or convalescent COVID-19. What was sequenced was peripheral blood. The chain uses TRBV7-9 and TRBJ2-7; 9 positions match TRBD1. The CDR3 region is CASTGTGSYEQYF. The CDR3 DNA is TGTGCCAGCACCGGGACAGGGTCCTACGAGCAGTACTTC.